This TCR beta chain was recovered during a study of shared clonotypes between healthy human individuals. Study as a whole: A donor's plate count was three for CD4 naive and three for CD4 memory; CD8 naive had two and CD8 memory one.

Positively selected for CCR7, the CD45RO-negative cells used as naive CD8 cells excluded terminally differentiated effector memory CD45RA+ cells. Comments on this clone: As yet, its antigen is unknown.

The germline gives CDR1 SNHLY, CDR2 FYNNEI. The ends were cut back, 7 bases at V and 8 bases at J, with 12 bases in the middle. CDR3 length equals 12 residues. General study findings and limits: Among non-shared clonotypes, generation probabilities were lower than among those shared by all four donors.

Profiling relied on immunoSEQ multiplex PCR, and the TCRdb table lists in-frame clones only, not all of them. The sample records about 2.1 million clones, 85% to 95% being singletons. What was sequenced was naive CD8+ T cells from PBMCs. The J gene is TRBJ2-1, the V gene TRBV2; D might be TRBD1 (6 bases). The clonotype originates from a man between 18 and 29 years old in good health. Some clones in this sample may be carry-over from other donors' samples. The CDR3 here is CASKQGGYEQFF. The CDR3 bases are TGTGCCAGCAAACAGGGTGGGTATGAGCAGTTCTTC.